This is a list of T cell receptor beta chains from one sample in a study of a mutant IDH1 vaccine in newly diagnosed glioma. Which antigens these TCRs recognize remains unknown. This table comes from immunoSEQ multiplex PCR, and its TCRdb copy is limited to in-frame clones, with some not included. The sample contains around 30,000 clones, about four fifths of which appear only once. Sequenced here: PBMCs, sampled from a glioma patient whose treatment included an IDH1 peptide vaccine. Receptors were obtained from a middle-aged man with glioma. Some clones in this sample may be carry-over from other donors' samples. CDR3s leave out the opening cysteine and the closing phenylalanine or tryptophan. Fields, in order: V gene, J gene, clone size, CDR3 protein. Expanded clones get a size class; other rows say once, few or many, or leave the size out.

V: TRBV19
J: TRBJ2-7
size: .
CDR3: ASSMDRGRSYEQY

V: TRBV7-9
J: TRBJ1-2
size: .
CDR3: ASSSTVGGYT

V: TRBV27
J: TRBJ1-1
size: .
CDR3: ASSLFSKNTEAF

V: TRBV6-1
J: TRBJ1-1
size: .
CDR3: ASSPPTGANTEAF

V: TRBV5-1
J: TRBJ2-1
size: few
CDR3: ASSLVLRDEQF

V: TRBV30
J: TRBJ1-5
size: .
CDR3: AWSRDNQPQH

V: TRBV29-1
J: TRBJ1-6
size: .
CDR3: SDGTAILNSPLH

V: TRBV5-4
J: TRBJ2-6
size: few
CDR3: ASSGSSTGHLSSGANVLT

V: TRBV2
J: TRBJ1-5
size: .
CDR3: ASSGDSTKNQPQH

V: TRBV5-6
J: TRBJ1-2
size: .
CDR3: ASSFPRSGYT

V: TRBV7-9
J: TRBJ2-7
size: .
CDR3: ASSPDGFYEQY

V: TRBV29-1
J: TRBJ2-6
size: .
CDR3: SVASSRGPGANVLT

V: TRBV29-1
J: TRBJ1-1
size: few
CDR3: SVVEGKAF

V: TRBV7-9
J: TRBJ2-7
size: once
CDR3: ASSQGEGRFFYEQY

V: TRBV7-9
J: TRBJ1-2
size: once
CDR3: ASSLGGQGSYT

V: TRBV5-1
J: TRBJ1-5
size: .
CDR3: ASSRDKDQPQH

V: TRBV7-8
J: TRBJ1-1
size: .
CDR3: ASSHREDMNTEAF

V: TRBV5-1
J: TRBJ2-7
size: .
CDR3: ASSYLAGGSYEQY

V: TRBV5-1
J: TRBJ1-6
size: .
CDR3: ASSKDSLYNSPLH

V: TRBV19
J: TRBJ1-1
size: .
CDR3: ASSLGGIGREAF

V: TRBV9
J: TRBJ1-1
size: few
CDR3: ASAVDGAGDTTEAF

V: TRBV27
J: TRBJ1-4
size: medium-sized
CDR3: ASSRGTVNEKLF

V: TRBV5-4
J: TRBJ2-2
size: .
CDR3: ASSLAKLEAGELF

V: TRBV7-8
J: TRBJ2-7
size: .
CDR3: ASSPGQGWNYEQY

V: TRBV18
J: TRBJ2-7
size: .
CDR3: ASSPQTGIAYEQY

V: TRBV6-5
J: TRBJ1-2
size: .
CDR3: ASNGQGAFGYT

V: TRBV19
J: TRBJ1-3
size: .
CDR3: ASSTRQGLTGNTIY

V: TRBV5-1
J: TRBJ1-5
size: .
CDR3: ASSPAGEDEPQH

V: TRBV6-5
J: TRBJ1-1
size: .
CDR3: ASSRGGGTEAF

V: TRBV19
J: TRBJ1-5
size: few
CDR3: ASRGLGGDRYQPQH